The 11 T cell receptor beta chains given below trace back to one sample, sequenced in a study of neurological immune-mediated disorders. Time point in this sample: technical triplicate 2. MiXCR, run by TCRdb on the 5' RACE reads, gives a single entry per CDR3 protein. The table includes about 59,000 distinct CDR3 sequences, nearly 25% detected once. Sequencing was carried out using PBMCs. Receptors were obtained from a man between 60 and 75 years old with HTLV-1-associated myelopathy (HAM/TSP).

This clonotype came up many times. This chain links TRBV7-9 with TRBJ1-1, with a tentative D call TRBD1 (6 bases). Deletions cut 6 bases from V and 1 base from J, with 12 bases between. This CDR3 contains 14 residues. Germline loops: CDR1 SEHNR, CDR2 FQNEAQ (reference sequence). The CDR3 DNA reads as TGTGCCAGCAGAAAGGAGGGGGGGAACACTGAAGCTTTCTTT. Translating it yields CASRKEGGNTEAFF.

The gene calls are TRBV7-9 and TRBJ1-1, with 8 bases aligning to TRBD1. The CDR3 consists of 15 residues. The germline CDR1 and CDR2 sequences are SEHNR and FQNEAQ (reference sequence). With V trimmed by 1 base and J by 5 bases, 6 bases remained unmatched. The CDR3 reads CASSLESRGRTEAFF. Here the CDR3 DNA reads TGTGCCAGCAGCTTAGAAAGCAGGGGGCGAACTGAAGCTTTCTTT.

This CDR3 is CASSPWTLAGASYNEQFF. CDR3 in DNA: TGTGCCAGCAGTCCTTGGACCCTAGCGGGAGCTTCCTACAATGAGCAGTTCTTC. The V and J genes are TRBV28 and TRBJ2-1; 10 nucleotides align to TRBD2. The CDR3 has 18 amino acids. Trimming at V came to 5 bases and at J to 1 base, leaving 11 bases not matched to a gene. The germline CDR1 and CDR2 sequences are MDHEN and SYDVKM.

This clonotype was observed many times. The rearrangement uses TRBV20-1 and TRBJ2-7; TRBD2 matches 9 bases. The CDR3 spans 16 residues. Germline CDR1 and CDR2: DFQATT and SNEGSKA (reference sequence). Trimming removed 8 bases from V and 2 bases from J; junction bases left unmatched: 16. CDR3 sequence reads: CSTPSTRLAAPYEQYF. The CDR3 DNA reads as TGCAGTACTCCCTCAACTAGACTAGCGGCACCCTACGAGCAGTACTTC.

This clonotype was detected many times. The germline gene is not matched at one end of the junction; a read error may be the cause. This chain joins TRBV7-7 and TRBJ1-3; D remains ambiguous. Germline CDR1 SSHAT, CDR2 FNYEAQ (reference sequence). The CDR3 has 13 residues. The CDR3, as DNA: TGTGCTAGCAGCTTACAGTCCGGAAACACCATATATTTT. Translated: CASSLQSGNTIYF. Drawing the rest from reference TRBV7-7 and TRBJ1-3, the complete variable domain is GAGVSQSPRYKVTKRGQDVTLRCDPISSHATLYWYQQALGQGPEFLTYFNYEAQPDKSGLPSDRFSAERPEGSISTLTIQRTEQRDSAMYRCASSLQSGNTIYFGEGSWLTVV.

J is TRBJ1-2 and V is TRBV6-5; D not resolved. The CDR3 spans 14 residues. CDR1 is MNHEY and CDR2 is SVGAGI in the germline V gene. Trimming pared 2 bases from V and 3 bases from J, leaving 10 bases between. The CDR3: CASSYHGRDYGYTF. The CDR3 DNA is TGTGCCAGCAGTTACCACGGACGGGACTATGGCTACACCTTC.

Ten or more counts support this clonotype. The CDR3 sequence: CASTQDTGELFF. CDR3 nucleotide sequence: TGTGCCAGCACCCAGGACACCGGGGAGCTGTTTTTT. The chain recombines TRBV12-3 or TRBV12-4 with TRBJ2-2; no clear D. The CDR3 has 12 residues. V lost 7 bases and J lost 3, with 6 bases in between.

This clonotype was seen at least ten times. The chain links TRBV7-3 to TRBJ1-3; D is unclear. CDR1 is SGHTA, CDR2 FQGTGA, per germline. Trimming stripped 5 bases from V and 0 bases from J, with 5 bases between. The CDR3 has 13 residues. The DNA for the CDR3 is TGTGCCAGCAGCCTAGCCTCTGGAAACACCATATATTTT. The encoded protein is CASSLASGNTIYF.

This clonotype has at least ten counts. This rearrangement joins TRBV28 to TRBJ1-2; D unclear. Trimming left V 6 bases short and J 4 bases short, with 9 bases between. Germline-derived CDR1 and CDR2 are MDHEN and SYDVKM. The CDR3 runs 12 residues. CDR3 bases: TGTGCCAGCAGGACGAGATCCTATGGCTACACCTTC. It codes for CASRTRSYGYTF.

This clonotype was counted many times. The CDR3 loop is CSAILIGTDTQYF. CDR3 nucleotides: TGCAGTGCTATTCTGATAGGCACAGATACGCAGTATTTT. The rearrangement joins TRBV20-1 to TRBJ2-3; unclear D gene. Germline CDR1 reads DFQATT; CDR2 reads SNEGSKA (reference sequence). Trimming left V 4 bases short and J 1 base short, with 9 bases between. The CDR3 extends over 13 amino acids.

This clonotype was seen a handful of times. The chain recombines TRBV24-1 with TRBJ1-4, with D tentatively TRBD1 (5 bases). Trimming pared 2 bases from V and 7 bases from J, leaving 16 bases between. The CDR3 is made up of 16 amino acids. The germline V gene encodes CDR1 KGHDR and CDR2 SFDVKD. Written as DNA, the CDR3 is TGTGCCACCAGTGATTGGGGGGACGGAGGATCTGAAAAACTGTTTTTT. Its protein product is CATSDWGDGGSEKLFF.